The 28 T cell receptor beta chains below all came from one sample that was sequenced in a study of OX40 agonist ivuxolimab in advanced cancers. Only in-frame clones appear in the TCRdb table, and some are missing; sequencing was by immunoSEQ multiplex PCR. Of 50,000 to 65,000 clones in the sample, around 88% are singletons; the top ten hold around 0.56%. The material sequenced was CD4+ or CD8+ T cells sorted from blood, taken in a trial of the OX40 agonist ivuxolimab. All receptors come from an adult with an advanced solid tumor such as melanoma, head and neck, liver or kidney cancer.

This clone was counted between two and nine times. The sample has other DNA sequences that encode this CDR3 too. J is TRBJ2-2 and V is TRBV5-5; weak D call: TRBD1 (6 bases). CDR3 length: 14 amino acids. Germline V CDR1 and CDR2: SGHKS, YYEKEE (reference sequence). V was cut by 4 bases and J by 6 bases, with 13 bases left in between. The CDR3 sequence is CASSPQGYPGELFF. The CDR3 DNA sequence: TGTGCCAGCAGCCCACAGGGATATCCCGGGGAGCTGTTTTTT.

This rearrangement joins TRBV6-5 to TRBJ1-2; D remains ambiguous. The CDR3 loop spans 13 amino acids. Germline CDR1 MNHEY, CDR2 SVGAGI. Trimming shortened V by 2 bases and J by 7 bases, and 11 bases separated the two germline ends. CDR3 amino acids: CASSYRASIGYTF. CDR3 DNA: TGTGCCAGCAGTTACCGGGCATCTATTGGCTACACCTTC.

The chain employs TRBV2 and TRBJ1-5; weak D call: TRBD1 (5 bases). V lost 6 bases and J lost 0, with 9 bases in between. Germline V gene lookup returns CDR1 SNHLY and CDR2 FYNNEI. CDR3 length equals 14 residues. The CDR3 loop is CASSRAYSNQPQHF. The CDR3 DNA follows: TGTGCCAGCAGCAGGGCCTATAGCAATCAGCCCCAGCATTTT.

The CDR3 coding sequence is TGTGCCAGCAGCGTAGCCCCGGGAGGGCGGGAGACCCAGTACTTC. This encodes CASSVAPGGRETQYF. The chain recombines TRBV9 with TRBJ2-5, with 8 bases identical to TRBD2. This CDR3 is 15 amino acids long. CDR1 is SGDLS, CDR2 YYNGEE, per germline. J lost 5 bases, V lost 0 bases, and 6 bases had no gene match. Complete variable domain (other parts from reference TRBV9 and TRBJ2-5): DSGVTQTPKHLITATGQRVTLRCSPRSGDLSVYWYQQSLDQGLQFLIQYYNGEERAKGNILERFSAQQFPDLHSELNLSSLELGDSALYFCASSVAPGGRETQYFGPGTRLLVL.

In its sample, this clone was seen once. The J gene is TRBJ1-5, the V gene TRBV27; 8 bases fit TRBD1. The germline CDR1 and CDR2 sequences are MNHEY and SMNVEV (reference sequence). The ends lost 5 bases at V and 6 bases at J; junction bases unmatched: 15. The CDR3 loop spans 17 amino acids. CDR3 amino acids: CASSRTPGGAGFQPQHF. The DNA for the CDR3 is TGTGCCAGCAGTAGAACCCCAGGGGGCGCTGGATTTCAGCCCCAGCATTTT.

The chain couples TRBV4-1 to TRBJ1-2; 12 bases agree with TRBD1. V dropped 5 bases and J dropped 2; count of bases not matched to a gene: 12. Germline lookup yields CDR1 MGHRA and CDR2 YSYEKL. The CDR3 has 18 residues. The CDR3 DNA is TGCGCCAGCAGCTCGGAGGGGGACAGGGGGCCCCTAAACTATGGCTACACCTTC. It translates to CASSSEGDRGPLNYGYTF.

The chain combines TRBV30 with TRBJ1-5, with D possibly being TRBD1 (6 bases). V was cut by 0 bases and J by 0 bases, with 9 bases left in between. The germline CDR1 and CDR2 sequences are GTSNPN and SVGIG (reference sequence). The CDR3 loop spans 15 amino acids. The CDR3 DNA is TGTGCCTGGAGTGTACAGGGCCTTAGCAATCAGCCCCAGCATTTT. It is translated as CAWSVQGLSNQPQHF.

This clone was seen just once. The chain couples TRBV7-6 to TRBJ2-2; D may be TRBD1 or TRBD2 (7 bases each). Germline V lookup: CDR1 SGHVS, CDR2 FNYEAQ. CDR3 length: 15 residues. The V and J ends lost 5 bases and 5 bases respectively, with 15 bases between them. CDR3 protein: CASSQRQGGTGELFF. Here the CDR3 DNA reads TGTGCCAGCAGCCAAAGACAGGGAGGGACCGGGGAGCTGTTTTTT.

This clone has only a few counts. This chain joins TRBV4-2 and TRBJ2-6; possible D gene TRBD1, 6 bases. Per germline, CDR1 LGHNA and CDR2 YNFKEQ. CDR3 size: 20 residues. Trimming cost V 0 bases and J 0 bases, with 18 bases left between them. DNA of the CDR3: TGTGCCAGCAGCCAAGATCTAGGGACAACTACGCTCTCTGGGGCCAACGTCCTGACTTTC. Translated: CASSQDLGTTTLSGANVLTF.

V gene TRBV6-5 combines with J gene TRBJ1-1; possible D gene TRBD1, 6 bases. This CDR3 contains 12 residues. Trimming shortened V by 4 bases and J by 6 bases, and 9 bases separated the two germline ends. Germline loops: CDR1 MNHEY, CDR2 SVGAGI. The CDR3: CASSSGVSEAFF. The CDR3 nucleotides read TGTGCCAGCAGTTCAGGGGTTTCTGAAGCTTTCTTT.

The chain employs TRBV7-9 and TRBJ2-7, with D possibly being TRBD2 (6 bases). V dropped 8 bases and J dropped 6 bases, with 17 bases sitting between them. Per the germline V gene, CDR1 is SEHNR and CDR2 is FQNEAQ (reference sequence). The CDR3 consists of 13 residues. The CDR3 DNA follows: TGTGCCAGCGGGGGACTGCCCGAGTCCGAGCAGTACTTC. It encodes CASGGLPESEQYF.

The chain's CDR3 is CASSSDRDTEAFF. For the CDR3, the DNA is TGTGCCAGTAGTTCGGACAGGGACACTGAAGCTTTCTTT. The chain uses TRBV19 and TRBJ1-1, with 8 positions matching TRBD1. Germline values: CDR1 LNHDA, CDR2 SQIVND (reference sequence). The J segment lost 3 bases and the V segment lost 5 bases, leaving 2 bases of the junction unmatched. CDR3 length: 13 amino acids.

The chain is built from TRBV5-1 and TRBJ2-5; TRBD1 matches 7 bases. Germline assignment: CDR1 SGHRS and CDR2 YFSETQ. CDR3 length equals 15 residues. V lost 0 bases and J lost 2; bases outside the gene matches: 4. The CDR3 loop is CASSLVGTVQETQYF. In DNA, the CDR3 is TGCGCCAGCAGCTTGGTAGGGACAGTTCAAGAGACCCAGTACTTC.

The rearrangement uses TRBV6-6 and TRBJ1-2; TRBD1 matches 9 bases. CDR1 MNHNY and CDR2 SVGAGI come from the germline V gene (reference sequence). CDR3 length: 13 residues. V dropped 10 bases and J dropped 3; count of bases not matched to a gene: 6. CDR3 loop: CATGTGYDYGYTF. As DNA, the CDR3 is TGTGCCACCGGGACAGGGTATGACTATGGCTACACCTTC.

This clone is a singleton in its sample. The J gene is TRBJ2-1, the V gene TRBV29-1; possible D gene TRBD2, 5 bases. CDR3 length: 15 amino acids. Germline lookup yields CDR1 SQVTM and CDR2 ANQGSEA. V dropped 7 bases and J dropped 5 bases, with 21 bases sitting between them. In DNA form, the CDR3 reads TGCAGCGCGCATGGTCTCGGGATTCTTCACAATGAGCAGTTCTTC. Amino acid sequence: CSAHGLGILHNEQFF.

The chain recombines TRBV30 with TRBJ1-4; no reliable D call. The CDR3 sequence is 14 residues long. V was clipped by 1 base and J by 8 bases, with 14 bases between them. Germline lookup yields CDR1 GTSNPN and CDR2 SVGIG (reference sequence). The CDR3 reads CAWSGHGIGEKLFF. The CDR3 bases are TGTGCCTGGAGTGGACACGGAATCGGCGAAAAACTGTTTTTT.

The CDR3 spells CASLRSGDSNQPQHF. The CDR3 region has the DNA TGTGCCAGCCTAAGGTCGGGGGATAGCAATCAGCCCCAGCATTTT. This chain joins TRBV6-4 and TRBJ1-5; D is perhaps TRBD1 (5 bases). Germline V gene data show CDR1 as MRHNA and CDR2 as SNTAGT. V lost 8 bases and J lost 0, with 14 bases in between. The CDR3 runs 15 residues.

In this sample, this clone turned up a few times. V gene TRBV19 combines with J gene TRBJ1-2; D ambiguous. The CDR3 sequence is 13 residues long. The germline V gene encodes CDR1 LNHDA and CDR2 SQIVND (reference sequence). Trimming took off 5 bases at V and 5 bases at J, with 12 bases between the two ends. This CDR3 reads CASSAIDGYGYTF. The CDR3 DNA follows: TGTGCCAGTAGTGCCATCGACGGTTATGGCTACACCTTC.

The chain has TRBV10-3 and TRBJ2-1; TRBD1 matches at 9 bases. Germline V gene lookup returns CDR1 ENHRY and CDR2 SYGVKD. J was trimmed by 5 bases and V by 6 bases; bases with no gene match: 8. CDR3 length: 15 amino acids. This CDR3 reads CAISNGQGSNNEQFF. The CDR3, as DNA: TGTGCCATCAGCAACGGACAGGGGAGTAACAATGAGCAGTTCTTC.

As DNA, the CDR3 is TGTGCCAGTAGTACCCCAGCGGGGCCCAGCACAGATACGCAGTATTTT. Its protein product is CASSTPAGPSTDTQYF. The chain carries TRBV19 and TRBJ2-3; 7 bases match TRBD2. The CDR3 is 16 amino acids. Germline CDR1 and CDR2: LNHDA and SQIVND (reference sequence). The V and J ends lost 4 bases and 0 bases, in that order; junction bases with no gene match: 7.

The chain couples TRBV7-9 to TRBJ1-2; D remains unclear. Trimming took 3 bases from V and 3 from J, leaving 20 bases between them. CDR1 and CDR2 (germline): SEHNR, FQNEAQ (reference sequence). The CDR3 covers 17 residues. The CDR3 is CASSFVGVQALHYGYTF. CDR3 DNA: TGTGCCAGCAGCTTTGTTGGCGTGCAGGCGCTTCACTATGGCTACACCTTC. Looking up the rest from reference TRBV7-9 and TRBJ1-2 gives the full variable domain: DTGVSQNPRHKITKRGQNVTFRCDPISEHNRLYWYRQTLGQGPEFLTYFQNEAQLEKSRLLSDRFSAERPKGSFSTLEIQRTEQGDSAMYLCASSFVGVQALHYGYTFGSGTRLTVV.

This clone was seen only a few times. The V and J genes are TRBV23-1 and TRBJ1-2; D gene ambiguous. TRBV23-1 belongs to the ORF category, with a function that is uncertain. The CDR3 is 14 amino acids. The V end was cut by 3 bases, the J end by 2 bases, with 10 bases between. The DNA for the CDR3 is TGCGCCAGCAGTCAGGGTAACGGGAACTATGGCTACACCTTC. The encoded protein is CASSQGNGNYGYTF.

The chain uses TRBV7-8 and TRBJ2-3, with 10 nucleotides matching TRBD2. After removal of 5 bases from V and 2 bases from J, the junction contained 13 bases not matched to a gene. The CDR3 has 18 residues. From germline, CDR1 is SGHVS and CDR2 FQNEAQ. Here the CDR3 reads CASSGGRSGRASTDTQYF. The CDR3 region has the DNA TGTGCCAGCAGCGGGGGCAGGAGCGGGAGGGCGTCCACAGATACGCAGTATTTT. Using reference TRBV7-8 and TRBJ2-3 for the parts outside the CDR3, the full variable domain is GAGVSQSPRYKVAKRGQDVALRCDPISGHVSLFWYQQALGQGPEFLTYFQNEAQLDKSGLPSDRFFAERPEGSVSTLKIQRTQQEDSAVYLCASSGGRSGRASTDTQYFGPGTRLTVL.

The V gene is TRBV29-1, the J gene TRBJ1-1; D gene unclear. Germline V gene lookup returns CDR1 SQVTM and CDR2 ANQGSEA. The CDR3 length is 12 residues. V was pared by 6 bases and J by 11 bases, with 19 bases between. CDR3 nucleotides: TGCAGCGTACACACCGGTAGGTGGGCGGCTTTCTTT. Protein sequence: CSVHTGRWAAFF. Looking up the rest from reference TRBV29-1 and TRBJ1-1 gives the full variable domain: SAVISQKPSRDICQRGTSLTIQCQVDSQVTMMFWYRQQPGQSLTLIATANQGSEATYESGFVIDKFPISRPNLTFSTLTVSNMSPEDSSIYLCSVHTGRWAAFFGQGTRLTVV.

This chain uses TRBV6-1 with TRBJ2-7, with a weak D call TRBD1 (5 bases). Deletions cut 1 base from V and 6 bases from J, with 13 bases between. From germline, CDR1 is MNHNS and CDR2 SASEGT. The CDR3 length is 14 residues. CDR3 loop: CASSEETVRGEQYF. The DNA of the CDR3 is TGTGCCAGCAGTGAAGAAACGGTAAGGGGCGAGCAGTACTTC.

A few counts support this clone. This rearrangement joins TRBV5-1 to TRBJ2-7; 9 positions match TRBD1. After removal of 4 bases from V and 1 base from J, the junction contained 6 bases not matched to a gene. The germline V gene has CDR1 SGHRS and CDR2 YFSETQ. The CDR3 has 15 residues. The CDR3 nucleotides are TGCGCCAGCAGCGGGGGACAGGGATCATCCTACGAGCAGTACTTC. Encoded protein: CASSGGQGSSYEQYF. Full variable domain (remainder filled in from reference TRBV5-1 and TRBJ2-7): KAGVTQTPRYLIKTRGQQVTLSCSPISGHRSVSWYQQTPGQGLQFLFEYFSETQRNKGNFPGRFSGRQFSNSRSEMNVSTLELGDSALYLCASSGGQGSSYEQYFGPGTRLTVT.

The V gene is TRBV28, the J gene TRBJ2-2; perhaps TRBD2 as D (6 bases). The CDR3 is made up of 15 amino acids. Trimming stripped 2 bases from V and 6 bases from J, with 13 bases between. From germline, CDR1 is MDHEN and CDR2 SYDVKM. CDR3 nucleotide sequence: TGTGCCAGCAGTTTAGGCGGGATGGGGGCCGGGGAGCTGTTTTTT. As protein: CASSLGGMGAGELFF.

The chain is built from TRBV5-6 and TRBJ2-2, with D hard to call. The CDR3 loop spans 14 amino acids. V lost 1 base to trimming and J lost 5 bases, with 9 bases between them. Germline CDR1 SGHDT, CDR2 YYEEEE. The CDR3 DNA is TGTGCCAGCAGCTTGATGCTTTCGACCGGGGAGCTGTTTTTT. Its protein product is CASSLMLSTGELFF.